The 26 T cell receptor beta chains below all came from one sample that was sequenced in a study of blood T cells in healthy people across ages. Next came a second PCR, run for about 7 to 12 cycles, which used a sample-barcoded 5' primer along with a J-beta primer mix. TCRdb processed the 5' RACE reads anew with MiXCR; each CDR3 protein has one entry. Of hundreds of thousands of distinct CDR3 sequences in the sample, 58% were seen once. The material sequenced was blood. These receptors were obtained from a man aged 25-45 years in good health.

The V call is TRBV5-1, the J call TRBJ2-4; D remains unclear. The J call may be faulty, since TRBJ2-7 better matches the DNA end. Germline V CDR1 and CDR2: SGHRS, YFSETQ. The CDR3 contains 13 residues. CDR3 sequence: CASRTNAAYEQYF. In DNA, the CDR3 is TGCGCCAGCAGGACCAACGCAGCCTACGAGCAGTACTTC.

The genes are TRBV2 and TRBJ1-6; TRBD1 agrees at 8 bases. CDR3 length: 16 amino acids. The germline gives CDR1 SNHLY, CDR2 FYNNEI. V trimming: 8 bases; J trimming: 0 bases; junction bases outside the gene matches: 6. CDR3 loop: CASSGGLSSYNSPLHF. DNA for the CDR3: TGTGCCAGCTCAGGGGGCCTTAGCTCCTATAATTCACCCCTCCACTTT.

The V and J genes are TRBV6-6 and TRBJ2-5; D tentatively reads TRBD1 or TRBD2 (5 bases each). This CDR3 comprises 17 residues. Germline assignment: CDR1 MNHNY and CDR2 SVGAGI (reference sequence). Trimming removed 2 bases from V and 11 bases from J, with 27 bases in between. Here the CDR3 reads CASSYGRLNGASNEQYF. CDR3 coding DNA: TGTGCCAGCAGTTACGGGAGACTCAACGGGGCCTCCAATGAGCAGTACTTC.

CDR3 in amino acids: CASSLRGLSYDTQYF. CDR3 nucleotide sequence: TGTGCCAGCAGTTTACGTGGACTATCGTACGATACGCAGTATTTT. This chain uses TRBV12-3 or TRBV12-4 with TRBJ2-3; D is possibly TRBD2 (6 bases). The CDR3 consists of 15 residues. V lost 2 bases to trimming and J lost 6 bases, with 15 bases between them.

This clonotype was seen only a few times. The chain is built from TRBV7-2 and TRBJ2-7; 7 bases map to TRBD2. Germline CDR1 reads SGHTA; CDR2 reads FQGNSA. J gave up 5 bases and V 2 bases, and 9 bases lay outside the gene matches. The CDR3 is made up of 15 amino acids. The CDR3 DNA follows: TGTGCCAGCAGCTTAATCTCTAGCGGTCTTGACGAGCAGTACTTC. Translation gives CASSLISSGLDEQYF. Complete variable domain (other parts from reference TRBV7-2 and TRBJ2-7): GAGVSQSPSNKVTEKGKDVELRCDPISGHTALYWYRQSLGQGLEFLIYFQGNSAPDKSGLPSDRFSAERTGGSVSTLTIQRTQQEDSAVYLCASSLISSGLDEQYFGPGTRLTVT.

The CDR3 DNA follows: TGCGCCAGCAGCCTGGGCGGTTGGCAAGAGACCCAGTACTTC. Amino acid sequence: CASSLGGWQETQYF. This rearrangement joins TRBV5-1 to TRBJ2-5; D unresolved. Germline V gene sequence: CDR1 SGHRS, CDR2 YFSETQ. V was trimmed by 4 bases and J by 2 bases, leaving 12 bases between them. The CDR3 has 14 amino acids.

V and J are TRBV6-1 and TRBJ2-4, with 7 bases fitting TRBD1. The germline V gene encodes CDR1 MNHNS and CDR2 SASEGT. V shed 3 bases and J 9 bases; nucleotides not matched to a gene: 2. CDR3 size: 12 residues. CDR3 nucleotides: TGTGCCAGCAGTGAGAGGACAGGCATTCAGTACTTC. This translates into CASSERTGIQYF.

This chain joins TRBV2 and TRBJ2-5, with 10 nucleotides matching TRBD2. Trimming at V came to 4 bases and at J to 11 bases, leaving 4 bases not matched to a gene. Germline-derived CDR1 and CDR2 are SNHLY and FYNNEI. The CDR3 spans 12 residues. CDR3 sequence reads: CASSGLAGRQYF. CDR3 sequence (DNA): TGTGCCAGCAGTGGACTAGCGGGTAGGCAGTACTTC.

This clonotype was counted a few times. The chain uses TRBV29-1 and TRBJ1-1, with D maybe TRBD1 (5 bases). Trimming removed 7 bases from V and 6 bases from J, with 18 bases in between. The V gene's germline CDR1 is SQVTM and CDR2 ANQGSEA. CDR3 length: 13 residues. The CDR3 protein is CSAQDNVAPEAFF. In nucleotides, the CDR3 is TGCAGCGCCCAGGACAATGTGGCACCTGAAGCTTTCTTT. Full variable domain (remainder filled in from reference TRBV29-1 and TRBJ1-1): SAVISQKPSRDICQRGTSLTIQCQVDSQVTMMFWYRQQPGQSLTLIATANQGSEATYESGFVIDKFPISRPNLTFSTLTVSNMSPEDSSIYLCSAQDNVAPEAFFGQGTRLTVV.

The DNA of the CDR3 is TGCAGTGCTAGACCCCCGGCTAGCGGGCCGGGGACCCAGTACTTC. Encoded protein: CSARPPASGPGTQYF. V gene TRBV20-1 combines with J gene TRBJ2-5; 8 positions match TRBD2. V was clipped by 2 bases and J by 7 bases; unmatched bases: 12. The CDR3 is made up of 15 amino acids. Germline values: CDR1 DFQATT, CDR2 SNEGSKA (reference sequence).

The chain couples TRBV11-2 to TRBJ2-7, with D perhaps being TRBD1 or TRBD2 (6 bases each). V was clipped by 4 bases and J by 3 bases, with 10 bases between them. Germline CDR1 and CDR2: SGHAT and FQNNGV. The CDR3 consists of 13 residues. The CDR3 spells CASSWGAYYEQYF. The CDR3 DNA is TGTGCCAGCAGCTGGGGGGCCTACTACGAGCAGTACTTC.

The chain has TRBV11-1 and TRBJ2-3, with no clear D. V was shortened by 3 bases and J by 4 bases, with 11 bases between the two germline ends. CDR1 is SGHAT and CDR2 is FQDESV in the germline V gene (reference sequence). The CDR3 runs to 14 residues. In DNA form, the CDR3 reads TGTGCCAGCAGCTTGGTGGGTCCAGCAGATACGCAGTATTTT. Protein sequence: CASSLVGPADTQYF.

The chain is built from TRBV29-1 and TRBJ2-7; 8 bases are shared with TRBD1. The J segment lost 6 bases and the V segment lost 4 bases, leaving 5 bases of the junction unmatched. Germline V gives CDR1 SQVTM, CDR2 ANQGSEA. The CDR3 covers 12 residues. For the CDR3, the DNA is TGCAGCGTTGGGACAGGGCTCGGCGAGCAGTACTTC. The encoded protein is CSVGTGLGEQYF.

This chain connects TRBV7-9 to TRBJ1-1; D gene unclear. Germline V gene lookup returns CDR1 SEHNR and CDR2 FQNEAQ (reference sequence). The CDR3 runs 12 residues. V was cut by 1 base and J by 8 bases, with 8 bases left in between. The CDR3 loop reads CASSLGAYEAFF. In DNA, the CDR3 is TGTGCCAGCAGCTTAGGGGCTTACGAAGCTTTCTTT.

V is TRBV6-2 or TRBV6-3 and J is TRBJ2-2; 12 nucleotides match TRBD2. The junction had 3 bases not matched to a gene; V was cut back by 8 bases and J by 8 bases. CDR1 and CDR2 (germline): MNHEY, SVGEGT. This CDR3 spans 13 amino acids. The CDR3 sequence is CASRLAGGGELFF. The CDR3 DNA follows: TGTGCCAGCCGTCTAGCGGGAGGGGGGGAGCTGTTTTTT.

There are a few counts of this clonotype. CDR3 amino acids: CASSFLAAYEQYF. In DNA, the CDR3 is TGTGCCAGCAGCTTCCTGGCAGCCTACGAGCAGTACTTC. The V call is TRBV7-2, the J call TRBJ2-7; D not certain. The V end lost 3 bases, the J end lost 2 bases, and 8 bases lay between the germline ends. This CDR3 comprises 13 residues. Per germline, CDR1 SGHTA and CDR2 FQGNSA.

This chain uses TRBV4-1 with TRBJ2-3, with 14 positions matching TRBD2. Per the germline V gene, CDR1 is MGHRA and CDR2 is YSYEKL. This CDR3 region has 19 residues. The V segment lost 2 bases and the J segment 4 bases; nucleotides outside the gene matches: 11. The CDR3 is CASSQPAGLAGVRADTQYF. CDR3 in DNA: TGCGCCAGCAGCCAACCGGCGGGACTAGCGGGAGTTCGAGCAGATACGCAGTATTTT.

This clonotype occurred a few times. The J gene is TRBJ2-1, the V gene TRBV3-1; TRBD2 matches at 10 bases. The CDR3 totals 16 residues. After removal of 5 bases from V and 4 bases from J, the junction contained 8 bases not matched to a gene. In germline, CDR1 is LGHDT, CDR2 YNNKEL (reference sequence). The DNA for the CDR3 is TGTGCCAGCAGCGTACCCTTTAGCGGGGGGTACAATGAGCAGTTCTTC. Its translation: CASSVPFSGGYNEQFF.

There are a few counts of this clonotype. The rearrangement joins TRBV20-1 to TRBJ1-2; D gene uncertain. The CDR3 is 13 amino acids. Trimming took off 4 bases at V and 7 bases at J, with 16 bases between the two ends. Germline V gene lookup returns CDR1 DFQATT and CDR2 SNEGSKA (reference sequence). The CDR3 sequence: CSATGVVGGGYTF. CDR3 in DNA: TGCAGTGCTACCGGAGTTGTGGGTGGTGGCTACACCTTC.

Regarding this clonotype: Being one base from a much bigger clone, this may be a read error. The V and J genes are TRBV6-2 or TRBV6-3 and TRBJ2-7; maybe TRBD2 (7 bases). The CDR3 contains 13 residues. Trimming pared 10 bases from V and 5 bases from J, leaving 18 bases between. CDR1 and CDR2 (germline): MNHEY, SVGEGT. This CDR3 reads CAIPARGQDEQYF. Written as DNA, the CDR3 is TGTGCCATCCCCGCGCGGGGGCAGGACGAGCAGTACTTC.

The chain links TRBV5-1 to TRBJ2-1, with TRBD2 matching over 13 bases. CDR1 SGHRS and CDR2 YFSETQ come from the germline V gene. With V trimmed by 4 bases and J by 13 bases, 8 bases remained unmatched. The length of the CDR3 is 14 residues. The CDR3 nucleotides read TGCGCCAGCAGCCAACCAACTAGCGGGAGGGCCCAGTTCTTC. Translating gives CASSQPTSGRAQFF.

The chain recombines TRBV7-9 with TRBJ2-5, with 9 bases that match TRBD1. The germline V gene encodes CDR1 SEHNR and CDR2 FQNEAQ (reference sequence). CDR3 length: 16 residues. V lost 2 bases and J lost 9; bases outside the gene matches: 13. This chain's CDR3 is CASSLNPGTGKGAQYF. CDR3 in DNA: TGTGCCAGCAGCTTAAACCCCGGGACAGGGAAAGGTGCCCAGTACTTC.

The CDR3 loop is CASSEGPFGQYF. CDR3 coding DNA: TGTGCCAGCAGTGAAGGCCCCTTTGGGCAGTATTTT. The chain carries TRBV2 and TRBJ2-3; no clear D. The CDR3 totals 12 residues. Germline-derived CDR1 and CDR2 are SNHLY and FYNNEI. V was pared by 1 base and J by 11 bases, with 10 bases between. Variable domain in full (rest from reference TRBV2 and TRBJ2-3): EPEVTQTPSHQVTQMGQEVILRCVPISNHLYFYWYRQILGQKVEFLVSFYNNEISEKSEIFDDQFSVERPDGSNFTLKIRSTKLEDSAMYFCASSEGPFGQYFGPGTRLTVL.

This clonotype came up a few times. The chain carries TRBV6-6 and TRBJ2-1, with 7 nucleotides matching TRBD1. The trim removed 6 bases at V and 7 bases at J, leaving 12 bases unmatched. This CDR3 is built from 15 residues. Germline V gene lookup returns CDR1 MNHNY and CDR2 SVGAGI (reference sequence). The CDR3 DNA follows: TGTGCCAGCAGATCCACGGACAGGTTTTTGAATGAGCAGTTCTTC. Protein product: CASRSTDRFLNEQFF.

Only a few counts were recorded for this clonotype. The rearrangement joins TRBV20-1 to TRBJ2-5; 9 positions agree with TRBD2. The CDR3 is made up of 13 amino acids. Germline-derived CDR1 and CDR2 are DFQATT and SNEGSKA (reference sequence). As DNA, the CDR3 is TGCAGAGCGATCAGCGGGGGGCAAGAGACCCAGTACTTC. This encodes CRAISGGQETQYF.

This clonotype was observed a few times. The chain combines TRBV4-2 with TRBJ2-3; a weak D match, TRBD1 (6 bases). Per germline, CDR1 LGHNA and CDR2 YNFKEQ. The germline V and J ends were trimmed by 1 base and 2 bases, with 10 bases remaining between them. The CDR3 spans 15 residues. The DNA of the CDR3 is TGTGCCAGCAGCCAAGCTAGGGGGAACACAGATACGCAGTATTTT. This codes for CASSQARGNTDTQYF.